The 30 T cell receptor beta chains listed next were all sequenced from one sample in a study of cytomegalovirus exposure and HLA in healthy donors. With 60 Vbeta and 13 Jbeta primers, the PCR was carried out. Assay used: immunoSEQ multiplex PCR; TCRdb lists only in-frame clones, some missing. The table lists about 160,000 clones, roughly 87% of them singletons. The sample was PBMCs. These receptors originate from a woman in her twenties or thirties in good health and CMV-seronegative.

CDR3 protein: CASSYRVSGYTF. CDR3 DNA sequence: TGTGCCAGCAGTTACAGGGTCAGTGGCTACACCTTC. The V gene is TRBV28, the J gene TRBJ1-2; maybe TRBD1 (6 bases). The V and J ends lost 4 bases and 7 bases respectively, with 10 bases between them. This CDR3 has 12 amino acids. In germline, CDR1 is MDHEN, CDR2 SYDVKM.

V usage is TRBV5-8 and J usage is TRBJ2-7; 7 bases are a match to TRBD1. The V segment lost 2 bases and the J segment 2 bases; nucleotides outside the gene matches: 13. CDR1 and CDR2 (germline): SGHTS, YDEGEE. The CDR3 runs 17 residues. The CDR3 sequence: CASSFIRDSFITYEQYF. CDR3 DNA: TGTGCCAGCAGCTTCATCCGGGACAGCTTTATTACCTACGAGCAGTACTTC.

This clone was counted only a few times. The chain joins TRBV6-5 to TRBJ1-1, with D tentatively TRBD1 (6 bases). Trimming left V 10 bases short and J 5 bases short, with 23 bases between. This CDR3 region has 15 residues. Germline assignment: CDR1 MNHEY and CDR2 SVGAGI. The CDR3 spells CATSRLQGGLTEAFF. Here the CDR3 DNA reads TGTGCCACCTCAAGGCTACAGGGTGGGTTGACTGAAGCTTTCTTT.

The gene calls are TRBV4-1 and TRBJ2-1; D call uncertain. Germline CDR1 reads MGHRA; CDR2 reads YSYEKL. Trimming stripped 1 base from V and 7 bases from J, with 17 bases between. CDR3 length equals 16 residues. DNA for the CDR3: TGCGCCAGCAGCCAAGCCCCCCTTGTCGGAGCGAATGAGCAGTTCTTC. Translating gives CASSQAPLVGANEQFF.

This chain uses TRBV28 with TRBJ1-1; D is possibly TRBD1 (5 bases). The CDR3 sequence is 16 residues long. CDR1 is MDHEN and CDR2 is SYDVKM in the germline V gene. V was trimmed by 3 bases and J by 0 bases, leaving 14 bases between them. The CDR3 DNA follows: TGTGCCAGCAGTTTCCCAGGGCTTAGTATGAACACTGAAGCTTTCTTT. It codes for CASSFPGLSMNTEAFF. Based on the CDR3 plus reference TRBV28 and TRBJ1-1, the full variable domain is DVKVTQSSRYLVKRTGEKVFLECVQDMDHENMFWYRQDPGLGLRLIYFSYDVKMKEKGDIPEGYSVSREKKERFSLILESASTNQTSMYLCASSFPGLSMNTEAFFGQGTRLTVV.

This chain links TRBV7-8 with TRBJ1-1; 7 positions agree with TRBD1. The CDR3 contains 14 residues. From germline, CDR1 is SGHVS and CDR2 FQNEAQ. Trimming at V came to 1 base and at J to 4 bases, leaving 3 bases not matched to a gene. CDR3 in DNA: TGTGCCAGCAGCTTAGTGCAGGGGGGCACTGAAGCTTTCTTT. Translated: CASSLVQGGTEAFF. Full variable domain (rest looked up from reference TRBV7-8 and TRBJ1-1): GAGVSQSPRYKVAKRGQDVALRCDPISGHVSLFWYQQALGQGPEFLTYFQNEAQLDKSGLPSDRFFAERPEGSVSTLKIQRTQQEDSAVYLCASSLVQGGTEAFFGQGTRLTVV.

V usage is TRBV18 and J usage is TRBJ2-7; tentatively, D is TRBD2 (5 bases). The CDR3 extends over 14 amino acids. V was shortened by 6 bases and J by 3 bases, with 15 bases between the two germline ends. CDR1 KGHSH and CDR2 LQKENI come from the germline V gene. The CDR3 loop is CASSSAVPGYEQYF. CDR3 DNA sequence: TGTGCCAGCTCCTCAGCGGTTCCGGGCTACGAGCAGTACTTC.

The chain carries TRBV2 and TRBJ2-1; possible D gene TRBD2, 5 bases. CDR3 length equals 13 residues. V lost 4 bases and J 7 bases, leaving 11 bases between the germline ends. Germline V CDR1 and CDR2: SNHLY, FYNNEI. The CDR3 protein is CASSGASGNEQFF. DNA for the CDR3: TGTGCCAGCAGTGGTGCGTCGGGGAATGAGCAGTTCTTC.

The CDR3 region has the DNA TGTGCCAGCAGCAACCCAGGGCCCCGGGGAAGGGGGGCTTTCTTT. Translation: CASSNPGPRGRGAFF. The V gene is TRBV21-1, the J gene TRBJ1-1; the table's D call, TRBD1, was not checked against the DNA. TRBV21-1 represents a pseudogene. This CDR3 has 15 amino acids.

This clone turned up a few times. This chain connects TRBV6-5 to TRBJ1-1; 7 bases are shared with TRBD1. Germline lookup yields CDR1 MNHEY and CDR2 SVGAGI. This CDR3 is 12 amino acids long. J gave up 6 bases and V 6 bases, and 4 bases lay outside the gene matches. CDR3 DNA: TGTGCCAGCAGACGAACAGGGGCTGAAGCTTTCTTT. Its protein is CASRRTGAEAFF.

The chain joins TRBV7-2 to TRBJ2-7; no clear D gene. V lost 5 bases, J lost 6 bases, and 8 bases lay in between. This CDR3 is 11 amino acids long. Looked up from germline, CDR1 is SGHTA and CDR2 is FQGNSA. CDR3 nucleotide sequence: TGTGCCAGCAGCACACCAAGCGAGCAGTACTTC. It is translated as CASSTPSEQYF.

DNA for the CDR3: TGTGCCAGCACCAGATTCTATGGCTACACCTTC. Protein: CASTRFYGYTF. The chain combines TRBV2 with TRBJ1-2; D gene uncertain. Trimming cost V 7 bases and J 4 bases, with 7 bases left between them. This CDR3 has 11 amino acids. Germline V CDR1 and CDR2: SNHLY, FYNNEI.

The chain employs TRBV10-3 and TRBJ2-7; 9 bases fit TRBD1. The CDR3 consists of 14 residues. Trimming cost V 6 bases and J 1 base; bases outside gene matches: 4. The germline gives CDR1 ENHRY, CDR2 SYGVKD. The CDR3 DNA follows: TGTGCCATCAGCTCGGACAGGGGATCCTACGAGCAGTACTTC. It specifies CAISSDRGSYEQYF.

CDR3 in DNA: TGTGCCAGCAGCCCGGGACTAGCGGGGGGCCGCCAAGAGACCCAGTACTTC. Encoded protein: CASSPGLAGGRQETQYF. The chain uses TRBV7-2 and TRBJ2-5, with 15 bases aligning to TRBD2. Per germline, CDR1 SGHTA and CDR2 FQGNSA. This CDR3 comprises 17 residues. The ends lost 5 bases at V and 1 base at J; junction bases unmatched: 5.

Here the CDR3 reads CASSQSGLAGVKETQYF. CDR3 nucleotide sequence: TGTGCCAGCAGCCAATCTGGACTAGCGGGAGTAAAAGAGACCCAGTACTTC. The chain joins TRBV5-8 to TRBJ2-5; 13 bases fit TRBD2. V trimming: 4 bases; J trimming: 3 bases; junction bases outside the gene matches: 9. The CDR3 consists of 17 residues. CDR1 is SGHTS, CDR2 YDEGEE, per germline. The whole variable domain, remainder taken from reference TRBV5-8 and TRBJ2-5, is EAGVTQSPTHLIKTRGQQATLRCSPISGHTSVYWYQQALGLGLQFLLWYDEGEERNRGNFPPRFSGRQFPNYSSELNVNALELEDSALYLCASSQSGLAGVKETQYFGPGTRLLVL.

CDR3 region: CASSFRAGELFF. The CDR3 DNA is TGTGCCAGCAGCTTCAGGGCCGGGGAGCTGTTTTTT. The chain couples TRBV5-4 to TRBJ2-2; tentatively, D is TRBD1 (5 bases). The CDR3 length is 12 residues. V gave up 2 bases and J gave up 6 bases, with 5 bases separating them. Looked up from germline, CDR1 is SGHNT and CDR2 is YYREEE (reference sequence).

The chain carries TRBV9 and TRBJ1-2; the match to TRBD1 covers 7 bases. The CDR3 consists of 14 residues. Trimming took 6 bases from V and 4 from J; bases not matched to a gene: 9. From germline, CDR1 is SGDLS and CDR2 YYNGEE. The CDR3 sequence is CASTPGTEFYGYTF. The DNA for the CDR3 is TGTGCCAGCACCCCCGGGACAGAATTCTATGGCTACACCTTC.

This chain uses TRBV14 with TRBJ2-1, with D possibly being TRBD2 (5 bases). Germline loops: CDR1 SGHDN, CDR2 FVKESK. CDR3 length equals 13 residues. The V end lost 4 bases, the J end lost 8 bases, and 12 bases lay between the germline ends. CDR3: CASSRGPLDEQFF. The CDR3, as DNA: TGTGCCAGCAGCCGCGGGCCCCTTGATGAGCAGTTCTTC.

V gene TRBV30 combines with J gene TRBJ1-2; 11 nucleotides agree with TRBD1. From germline, CDR1 is GTSNPN and CDR2 SVGIG (reference sequence). CDR3 length: 16 residues. With 4 bases clipped from V and 7 bases from J, the junction kept 14 bases outside the gene matches. CDR3 in DNA: TGTGCCTGGACCCTGGACAGGGGGCGCGGGGAACCTGGCTACACCTTC. Translation gives CAWTLDRGRGEPGYTF.

V usage is TRBV18 and J usage is TRBJ1-6; 10 nucleotides align to TRBD1. The junction had 8 bases not matched to a gene; V was cut back by 5 bases and J by 7 bases. Germline V gives CDR1 KGHSH, CDR2 LQKENI. The CDR3 has 16 amino acids. This CDR3 reads CASSLGQGLRNSPLHF. The CDR3, as DNA: TGTGCCAGCTCATTGGGACAGGGGTTGCGCAATTCACCCCTCCACTTT.

This chain uses TRBV6-1 with TRBJ1-1; D gene ambiguous. The V gene's germline CDR1 is MNHNS and CDR2 SASEGT. This CDR3 region has 14 residues. The V gene lost 5 bases and the J gene lost 4 bases, with 14 bases spanning the gap. CDR3 sequence: CASSKRGQITEAFF. CDR3 sequence (DNA): TGTGCCAGCAGTAAAAGAGGGCAGATCACTGAAGCTTTCTTT.

The chain is built from TRBV18 and TRBJ2-7; a possible D gene is TRBD1 (7 bases). The CDR3 has 15 amino acids. V was shortened by 3 bases and J by 1 base, with 13 bases between the two germline ends. The germline gives CDR1 KGHSH, CDR2 LQKENI. Written as DNA, the CDR3 is TGTGCCAGCTCACCGACAGGGAGGCTTTCCTACGAGCAGTACTTC. It encodes CASSPTGRLSYEQYF.

This sequence joins TRBV2 and TRBJ2-7, with 7 bases matching TRBD1. CDR1 SNHLY and CDR2 FYNNEI come from the germline V gene. The CDR3 loop spans 16 amino acids. V was clipped by 6 bases and J by 5 bases; unmatched bases: 16. The CDR3 DNA sequence: TGTGCCAGCAGCGGGACCGGGACAGCCTTGACTAACGAGCAGTACTTC. Its protein product is CASSGTGTALTNEQYF. The variable domain in full, with the rest retrieved from reference TRBV2 and TRBJ2-7, is EPEVTQTPSHQVTQMGQEVILRCVPISNHLYFYWYRQILGQKVEFLVSFYNNEISEKSEIFDDQFSVERPDGSNFTLKIRSTKLEDSAMYFCASSGTGTALTNEQYFGPGTRLTVT.

The table lists this clone with a count of one. The gene calls are TRBV5-1 and TRBJ1-2, with D possibly matching TRBD1 (6 bases). The V end was cut by 0 bases, the J end by 8 bases, with 11 bases between. CDR3 length: 13 amino acids. Germline V lookup: CDR1 SGHRS, CDR2 YFSETQ. The CDR3 protein is CASSLGQGFGYTF. In DNA, the CDR3 is TGCGCCAGCAGCTTGGGGCAGGGGTTCGGCTACACCTTC.

The chain's CDR3 is CASSLATESSYGYTF. CDR3 DNA: TGTGCCAGCAGCTTGGCAACAGAATCATCCTATGGCTACACCTTC. The rearrangement joins TRBV5-6 to TRBJ1-2; D unresolved. The CDR3 spans 15 residues. Germline V lookup: CDR1 SGHDT, CDR2 YYEEEE. Trimming took off 0 bases at V and 4 bases at J, with 13 bases between the two ends.

The rearrangement joins TRBV4-2 to TRBJ2-7; 12 positions match TRBD2. V was pared by 0 bases and J by 4 bases, with 4 bases of the junction left unmatched. The CDR3 loop spans 16 amino acids. The V gene's germline CDR1 is LGHNA and CDR2 YNFKEQ. This CDR3 reads CASSQDMTSGSYEQYF. The CDR3 DNA sequence: TGTGCCAGCAGCCAAGATATGACTAGCGGGAGTTACGAGCAGTACTTC.

The chain carries TRBV2 and TRBJ2-2, with TRBD1 matching over 7 bases. V shed 6 bases, J shed 1 base, and the junction held 5 bases outside the gene matches. The V gene's germline CDR1 is SNHLY and CDR2 FYNNEI. The CDR3 has 15 amino acids. Here the CDR3 reads CASSRRGWNTGELFF. The CDR3 bases are TGTGCCAGCAGCCGCAGGGGGTGGAACACCGGGGAGCTGTTTTTT. Full variable domain (missing parts from reference TRBV2 and TRBJ2-2): EPEVTQTPSHQVTQMGQEVILRCVPISNHLYFYWYRQILGQKVEFLVSFYNNEISEKSEIFDDQFSVERPDGSNFTLKIRSTKLEDSAMYFCASSRRGWNTGELFFGEGSRLTVL.

This clone appeared a single time. The chain employs TRBV28 and TRBJ1-2, with TRBD1 matching over 7 bases. Germline CDR1 MDHEN, CDR2 SYDVKM. There are 17 residues in the CDR3. The V segment lost 2 bases and the J segment 3 bases; nucleotides outside the gene matches: 12. Here the CDR3 DNA reads TGTGCCAGCAGTTTAGGGGGAAGACAGGGAGGTTACTATGGCTACACCTTC. Protein sequence: CASSLGGRQGGYYGYTF.

The chain links TRBV30 to TRBJ2-2, with a tentative D call TRBD2 (7 bases). From germline, CDR1 is GTSNPN and CDR2 SVGIG (reference sequence). The CDR3 has 14 residues. The CDR3 DNA sequence: TGTGCAACTAGGGGGGGACCGAACACCGGGGAGCTGTTTTTT. It is translated as CATRGGPNTGELFF.

The chain couples TRBV5-1 to TRBJ1-2; TRBD1 matches at 7 bases. The junction had 5 bases not matched to a gene; V was cut back by 3 bases and J by 0 bases. The germline gives CDR1 SGHRS, CDR2 YFSETQ. The CDR3 is 15 amino acids. In DNA, the CDR3 is TGCGCCAGCAGCTGGGGGACAGATTCTAACTATGGCTACACCTTC. Amino acids: CASSWGTDSNYGYTF.